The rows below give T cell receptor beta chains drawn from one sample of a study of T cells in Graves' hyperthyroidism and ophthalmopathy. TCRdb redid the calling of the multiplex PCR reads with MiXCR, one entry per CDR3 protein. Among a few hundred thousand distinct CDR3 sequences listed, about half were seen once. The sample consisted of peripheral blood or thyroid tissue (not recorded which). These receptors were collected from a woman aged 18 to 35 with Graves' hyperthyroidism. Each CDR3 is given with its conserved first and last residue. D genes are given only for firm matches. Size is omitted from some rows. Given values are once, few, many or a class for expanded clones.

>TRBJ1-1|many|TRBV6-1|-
TGTGCCAGCAGTGAGTTCCCCCTGGGGACTGAAGCTTTCTTT
CASSEFPLGTEAFF
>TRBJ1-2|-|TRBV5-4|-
TGTGCCAGCAGCTTTCTCAGGGGAGGCTACACCTTC
CASSFLRGGYTF
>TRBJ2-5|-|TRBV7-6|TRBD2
TGTGCCAGCAGCTTAGGAACAGGGACTAGCGGGAAGGAGACCCAGTACTTC
CASSLGTGTSGKETQYF
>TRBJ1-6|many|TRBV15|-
TGTGCCACCAAGGCAGGCGAAAATTCACCCCTCCACTTT
CATKAGENSPLHF
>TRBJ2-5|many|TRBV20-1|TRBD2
TGCAGTCCAACGAAGCGGGAGGGCCGGGAGACCCAGTACTTC
CSPTKREGRETQYF
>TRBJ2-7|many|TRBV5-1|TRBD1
TGCGCCAGCAGCTTTGGTGGGCGGGACAGGGGTTACGAGCAGTACTTC
CASSFGGRDRGYEQYF
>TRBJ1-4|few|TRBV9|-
TGTGCCAGCAGCCACGACGAGGGAACTAATGAAAAACTGTTTTTT
CASSHDEGTNEKLFF
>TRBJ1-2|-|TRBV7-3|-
TGTGCCAGCAGCAGAGAGCGGGAGGACTATGGCTACACCTTC
CASSREREDYGYTF
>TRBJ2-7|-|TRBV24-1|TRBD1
TGTGCCACCAACCGGGACAGTAGCTCCTACGAGCAGTACTTC
CATNRDSSSYEQYF
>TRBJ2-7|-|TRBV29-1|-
TGCAGCGTTGGAGGGGAGGACGAGCAGTACTTC
CSVGGEDEQYF
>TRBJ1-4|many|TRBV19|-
TGTGCCAGTAGTCCCCTGCAGGGCCGAGGTGAAAAACTGTTTTTT
CASSPLQGRGEKLFF
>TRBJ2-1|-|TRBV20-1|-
TGCAGTGCTAGAGGCCTGGGGGGCCCTGAGCAGTTCTTC
CSARGLGGPEQFF
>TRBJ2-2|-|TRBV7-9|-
TGTGCCAGCAGCTCCAGGGTTGTTCCGAGCACCGGGGAGCTGTTTTTT
CASSSRVVPSTGELFF
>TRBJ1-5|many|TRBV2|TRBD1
TGTGCCAGCAGTGTTACAGGGGAAGGTCAGCCCCAGCATTTT
CASSVTGEGQPQHF
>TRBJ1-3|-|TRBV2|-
TGTGCCAGCGTCGGCCGGACTAGCGGAAACACCATATATTTT
CASVGRTSGNTIYF
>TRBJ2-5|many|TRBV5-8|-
TGTGCCAGCAGCTTGTATGCCACGGAGACCCAGTACTTC
CASSLYATETQYF
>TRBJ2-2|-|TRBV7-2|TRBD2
TGTGCCAGCATCAGGACGTGGCTAGCGGGAGGGACCGGGGAGCTGTTTTTT
CASIRTWLAGGTGELFF
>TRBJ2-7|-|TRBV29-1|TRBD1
TGCAGCGTTGACGGGGACAGATTCGACGAGCAGTACTTC
CSVDGDRFDEQYF
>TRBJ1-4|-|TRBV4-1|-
TGCGCCAGCAGCCAAGCCTCAGGATCCTATGAAAAACTGTTTTTT
CASSQASGSYEKLFF
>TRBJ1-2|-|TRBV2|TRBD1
TGTGCCAGCACCCAGGGACAGAACTATGGCTACACCTTC
CASTQGQNYGYTF
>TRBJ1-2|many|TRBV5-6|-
TGTGCCAGCAGCCCCCCCGTAGGGGCTTCAATCACCTTC
CASSPPVGASITF
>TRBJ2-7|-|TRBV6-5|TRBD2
TGTGCCAGCAGTTCGGGACTAGCGGGAGTTTCCGAGCAGTACTTC
CASSSGLAGVSEQYF
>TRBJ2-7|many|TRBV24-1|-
TGTGCCACCAGTGATTTTAGGGACGAGCAGTACTTC
CATSDFRDEQYF
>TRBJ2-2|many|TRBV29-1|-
TGCAGCGTTCCGGCAGGCCCGAACACCGGGGAGCTGTTTTTT
CSVPAGPNTGELFF
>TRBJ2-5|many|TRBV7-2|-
TGTGCCAGCAGCTTAGCGTCCGGTGGAGGGGAGACCCAGTACTTC
CASSLASGGGETQYF
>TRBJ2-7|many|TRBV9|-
TGTGCCAGCAGCGTAGGAGGAAGGGCGACCTACGAGCAGTACTTC
CASSVGGRATYEQYF
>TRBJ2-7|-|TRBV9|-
TGTGCCAGCAGCGTCGACTTGGTGGGCGAGAGAACGGCCTCCTACGAGCAGTACTTC
CASSVDLVGERTASYEQYF
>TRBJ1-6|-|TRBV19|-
TGTGCCAGCCAAACCCTCCACTTT
CASQTLHF
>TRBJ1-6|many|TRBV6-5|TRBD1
TGTGCCAGCAGATTACCCAGGGGGGATAATTCACCCCTCCACTTT
CASRLPRGDNSPLHF
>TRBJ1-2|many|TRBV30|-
TGTGCCTGGAGTGACAGGATGGGTGGCTACACCTTC
CAWSDRMGGYTF
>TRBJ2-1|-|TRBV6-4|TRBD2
TGTGCCAGCAGTAAGGACTTTAGCGTCGGGAGGCACAATGAGCAGTTCTTC
CASSKDFSVGRHNEQFF
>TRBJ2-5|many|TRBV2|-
TGTGCCAGCAGTGAAGCACAGCTGAGGCTAGCAGAAGAGACCCAGTACTTC
CASSEAQLRLAEETQYF
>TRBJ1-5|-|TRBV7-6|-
TGTGCCAGCAGCCGGCCAGGGCGCAATCAGCCCCAGCATTTT
CASSRPGRNQPQHF
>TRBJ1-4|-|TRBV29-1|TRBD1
TGCAGCCGACAGGGGGTAGATGAAAAACTGTTTTTT
CSRQGVDEKLFF
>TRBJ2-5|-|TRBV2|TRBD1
TGTGCCAGCAGTTACCCCGACAGGGGGCGAGAGACCCAGTACTTC
CASSYPDRGRETQYF
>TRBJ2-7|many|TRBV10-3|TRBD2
TGTGCCATCAGTTATAGGACTAGCGGGAGCTACGAGCAGTACTTC
CAISYRTSGSYEQYF
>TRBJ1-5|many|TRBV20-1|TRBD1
TGCAGTGCTAGCGGGACAGGACTTTATAGCAATCAGCCCCAGCATTTT
CSASGTGLYSNQPQHF
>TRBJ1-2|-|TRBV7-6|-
TGTGCCAGCACCCCGGAGCGGGGTGACTATGGCTACACCTTC
CASTPERGDYGYTF
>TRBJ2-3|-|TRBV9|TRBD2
TGTGCCAGCAGCTTCTCACCAGCGGGAGGGATAGATACGCAGTATTTT
CASSFSPAGGIDTQYF